This TCR beta chain was sequenced for a study of control samples from healthy donors and cancer patients. This clone was seen a single time. Generated by immunoSEQ multiplex PCR, the TCRdb table keeps only in-frame clones and is missing some. This table holds about 65,000 clones, roughly nine tenths found once. From germline, CDR1 is LGHDT and CDR2 YNNKEL (reference sequence). This CDR3 has 15 amino acids. V was pared by 3 bases and J by 2 bases, with 6 bases of the junction left unmatched. Material for sequencing was PBMCs. The clonotype was recovered from a woman in her forties or fifties with colorectal cancer. The chain couples TRBV3-1 (or the pseudogene TRBV3-2) to TRBJ2-7; TRBD2 aligns across 8 bases. Written as DNA, the CDR3 is TGTGCCAGCAGCCATGGGGGCGGGGGGCCCTACGAGCAGTACTTC. Translation gives CASSHGGGGPYEQYF.